In its sample, the clone carrying this T cell receptor (beta chain) was seen a few times. Germline CDR1 reads SGDLS; CDR2 reads YYNGEE. Trimming stripped 0 bases from V and 1 base from J, with 8 bases between. The CDR3 totals 14 residues. Time point reported: patch test 2, 6 weeks after DPC sensitization. Treatment meaning: therapeutic diphenylcyclopropenone sensitization with weekly scalp DPC. Blood sampling occurred before each patch-test application. These data are taken from a study of human T cells and chemical hapten exposure. TCRdb passed the RACE reads through MiXCR, listing each CDR3 protein once. The repertoire holds fewer than 85,000 distinct CDR3 sequences, with 10% as singletons.

The material was whole blood, obtained in connection with sensitization to the hapten diphenylcyclopropenone (DPC). The sequence was collected from a woman aged 25 to 39 with alopecia areata. Some clones in this sample may be carry-over from other donors' samples. V and J are TRBV9 and TRBJ2-7; D remains unclear. The chain's CDR3 is CASSVGVESYEQYF. For the CDR3, the DNA is TGTGCCAGCAGCGTAGGAGTCGAATCCTACGAGCAGTACTTC.